These 19 T cell receptor beta chains originate from one sample sequenced in a study of blood T cell repertoires in COVID-19. Some clones are missing from TCRdb's copy, which holds only in-frame ones; the method was immunoSEQ multiplex PCR. Of fewer than 90,000 clones in the sample, approximately 86% were seen once. The specimen sequenced was peripheral blood. Every receptor here comes from a male donor with acute or convalescent COVID-19.

The V and J genes are TRBV5-6 and TRBJ1-1; D gene unclear. Trimming took off 4 bases at V and 8 bases at J, with 12 bases between the two ends. This CDR3 has 12 amino acids. Germline V gives CDR1 SGHDT, CDR2 YYEEEE. In DNA form, the CDR3 reads TGTGCCAGCAGCCGTTGGACTTCGGAAGCTTTCTTT. Its translation: CASSRWTSEAFF.

This sequence joins TRBV5-1 and TRBJ1-6, with D perhaps matching TRBD1 (5 bases). The CDR3 contains 15 residues. The germline CDR1 and CDR2 sequences are SGHRS and YFSETQ. V was shortened by 2 bases and J by 2 bases, with 8 bases between the two germline ends. The CDR3 bases are TGCGCCAGCAGCTTAGGGACTACCTATAATTCACCCCTCCACTTT. Translation: CASSLGTTYNSPLHF.

This rearrangement joins TRBV7-9 to TRBJ1-3, with TRBD1 as a possible D gene (6 bases). This CDR3 has 13 amino acids. Looked up from germline, CDR1 is SEHNR and CDR2 is FQNEAQ (reference sequence). V lost 8 bases and J lost 0, with 8 bases in between. The CDR3 is CASLQGSGNTIYF. In nucleotides, the CDR3 is TGTGCCAGCCTACAGGGCTCTGGAAACACCATATATTTT.

CDR3 nucleotide sequence: TGTGCCAGCAGTCGACGCAAAGGGAGCTATGGCTACACCTTC. It is translated as CASSRRKGSYGYTF. The J gene is TRBJ1-2, the V gene TRBV6-2 or TRBV6-3, with unresolved D. Germline V lookup: CDR1 MNHEY, CDR2 SVGEGT. The CDR3 totals 14 residues. The V gene lost 5 bases and the J gene lost 4 bases, with 14 bases spanning the gap.

This clone has a single count. This chain links TRBV6-5 with TRBJ2-5, with 13 positions matching TRBD2. Germline values: CDR1 MNHEY, CDR2 SVGAGI. V shed 7 bases, J shed 3 bases, and the junction held 2 bases outside the gene matches. This CDR3 contains 14 residues. DNA for the CDR3: TGTGCCAGCACAACTAGCGGGGGGGAAGAGACCCAGTACTTC. It encodes CASTTSGGEETQYF.

This chain connects TRBV18 to TRBJ2-3; 10 nucleotides align to TRBD1. From germline, CDR1 is KGHSH and CDR2 LQKENI. The CDR3 has 17 residues. V trimming: 0 bases; J trimming: 4 bases; junction bases outside the gene matches: 7. CDR3 sequence reads: CASSPPATGGGPDTQYF. CDR3 bases: TGTGCCAGCTCACCACCGGCGACAGGGGGCGGCCCAGATACGCAGTATTTT.

The V and J genes are TRBV6-5 and TRBJ1-1, with 9 bases aligning to TRBD1. There are 15 residues in the CDR3. V trimming: 4 bases; J trimming: 5 bases; junction bases outside the gene matches: 8. CDR1 is MNHEY, CDR2 SVGAGI, per germline. The CDR3 loop is CASSWGQGPMTEAFF. The CDR3, as DNA: TGTGCCAGCAGTTGGGGACAGGGTCCTATGACTGAAGCTTTCTTT.

The chain employs TRBV21-1 and TRBJ1-4; the table names TRBD1, a call not compared with the DNA. TRBV21-1 is assigned pseudogene status. The CDR3 covers 15 residues. The CDR3 sequence is CASSHQKGAREKLFF. In nucleotides, the CDR3 is TGTGCCAGCAGCCACCAAAAGGGGGCGAGGGAAAAACTGTTTTTT.

This chain links TRBV7-2 with TRBJ2-2; 9 bases agree with TRBD1. There are 15 residues in the CDR3. CDR1 and CDR2 (germline): SGHTA, FQGNSA. J was trimmed by 7 bases and V by 5 bases; bases with no gene match: 8. The CDR3 region has the DNA TGTGCCAGCAGCCCAAACAGGGGGCAGGGCGGGGAGCTGTTTTTT. It is translated as CASSPNRGQGGELFF. The variable domain in full, with the rest retrieved from reference TRBV7-2 and TRBJ2-2, is GAGVSQSPSNKVTEKGKDVELRCDPISGHTALYWYRQSLGQGLEFLIYFQGNSAPDKSGLPSDRFSAERTGGSVSTLTIQRTQQEDSAVYLCASSPNRGQGGELFFGEGSRLTVL.

V gene TRBV29-1 combines with J gene TRBJ2-5; D uncertain. CDR3 length equals 12 residues. The germline V and J ends were trimmed by 5 bases and 0 bases, with 7 bases remaining between them. Per the germline V gene, CDR1 is SQVTM and CDR2 is ANQGSEA. The CDR3 coding sequence is TGCAGCGTTCTTAGAAACCAAGAGACCCAGTACTTC. It specifies CSVLRNQETQYF. Based on the CDR3 plus reference TRBV29-1 and TRBJ2-5, the full variable domain is SAVISQKPSRDICQRGTSLTIQCQVDSQVTMMFWYRQQPGQSLTLIATANQGSEATYESGFVIDKFPISRPNLTFSTLTVSNMSPEDSSIYLCSVLRNQETQYFGPGTRLLVL.

The chain combines TRBV14 with TRBJ1-1, with D possibly being TRBD1 (5 bases). The CDR3 runs to 13 residues. CDR1 SGHDN and CDR2 FVKESK come from the germline V gene. Trimming took off 0 bases at V and 7 bases at J, with 9 bases between the two ends. CDR3 amino acids: CASSQELDSEAFF. CDR3 sequence (DNA): TGTGCCAGCAGCCAAGAGCTTGACAGTGAAGCTTTCTTT.

The chain recombines TRBV10-1 with TRBJ2-2, with 7 positions matching TRBD1. The V segment lost 10 bases and the J segment 9 bases; nucleotides outside the gene matches: 5. CDR1 and CDR2 from the germline V gene are WNHNN and SYGVQD (reference sequence). This CDR3 spans 11 amino acids. The DNA of the CDR3 is TGCGCCAACCGACAGGGCTGGGAGCTGTTTTTT. Its protein product is CANRQGWELFF.

The J gene is TRBJ2-2, the V gene TRBV10-3; D may be TRBD1 (5 bases). The CDR3 spans 12 residues. Germline V gives CDR1 ENHRY, CDR2 SYGVKD. The germline V and J ends were trimmed by 8 bases and 6 bases, with 10 bases remaining between them. DNA for the CDR3: TGTGCCATCCATACAGGCCCCGGGGAGCTGTTTTTT. This gives the protein CAIHTGPGELFF.

The chain employs TRBV5-1 and TRBJ1-1; possibly TRBD1 for D (5 bases). Germline lookup yields CDR1 SGHRS and CDR2 YFSETQ. V lost 3 bases, J lost 6 bases, and 9 bases lay in between. The CDR3 totals 12 residues. The CDR3 DNA sequence: TGCGCCAGCAGCTCCCAAGGGGCTGAAGCTTTCTTT. Translated, it gives CASSSQGAEAFF.

The CDR3 reads CSGATKSGYTF. The CDR3 coding sequence is TGCAGCGGGGCGACGAAATCAGGCTACACCTTC. This chain uses TRBV29-1 with TRBJ1-2; D gene unclear. V gave up 7 bases and J gave up 8 bases, with 14 bases separating them. There are 11 residues in the CDR3. Germline V gene data show CDR1 as SQVTM and CDR2 as ANQGSEA.

The chain employs TRBV24-1 and TRBJ2-3, with 9 bases lining up with TRBD2. Per germline, CDR1 KGHDR and CDR2 SFDVKD. The CDR3 length is 16 residues. The V segment lost 4 bases and the J segment 6 bases; nucleotides outside the gene matches: 10. The CDR3 is CATSEATSGPGDTQYF. The CDR3 coding sequence is TGTGCCACCAGTGAGGCGACTAGCGGCCCGGGGGATACGCAGTATTTT.

The chain employs TRBV10-3 and TRBJ1-1; TRBD1 agrees at 7 bases. Per the germline V gene, CDR1 is ENHRY and CDR2 is SYGVKD. The CDR3 has 14 amino acids. V lost 3 bases to trimming and J lost 4 bases; unmatched junction nucleotides: 5. CDR3 sequence (DNA): TGTGCCATCAGTGAAGGGGGCAGGGGCACTGAAGCTTTCTTT. Residues: CAISEGGRGTEAFF.

The gene calls are TRBV6-5 and TRBJ1-5; 7 bases line up with TRBD1. With 5 bases clipped from V and 6 bases from J, the junction kept 10 bases outside the gene matches. This CDR3 comprises 15 residues. Germline CDR1 and CDR2: MNHEY and SVGAGI. CDR3 sequence: CASSNRQGTGQPQHF. The CDR3, as DNA: TGTGCCAGCAGTAATCGACAGGGCACGGGTCAGCCCCAGCATTTT.

The sample holds one count of this clone. The chain recombines TRBV18 with TRBJ1-2, with D uncertain. Germline V gene data show CDR1 as KGHSH and CDR2 as LQKENI. Trimming shortened V by 2 bases and J by 7 bases, and 14 bases separated the two germline ends. The CDR3 contains 14 residues. The CDR3 nucleotides are TGTGCCAGCTCACCAAGCGGGAGTTCGTCTGGCTACACCTTC. Residues: CASSPSGSSSGYTF.